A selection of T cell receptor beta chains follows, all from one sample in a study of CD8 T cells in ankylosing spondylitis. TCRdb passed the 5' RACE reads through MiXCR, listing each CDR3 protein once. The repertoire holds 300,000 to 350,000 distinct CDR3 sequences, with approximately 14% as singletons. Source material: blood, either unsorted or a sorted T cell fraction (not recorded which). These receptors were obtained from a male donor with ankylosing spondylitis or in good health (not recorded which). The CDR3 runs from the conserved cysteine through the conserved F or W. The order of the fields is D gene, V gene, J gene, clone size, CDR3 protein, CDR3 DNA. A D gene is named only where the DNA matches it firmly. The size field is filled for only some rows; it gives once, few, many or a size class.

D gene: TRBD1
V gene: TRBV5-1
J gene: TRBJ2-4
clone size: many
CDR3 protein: CASSFGQGFSLAKNIQYF
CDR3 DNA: TGCGCCAGCAGCTTCGGACAGGGCTTCTCACTAGCCAAAAACATTCAGTACTTC

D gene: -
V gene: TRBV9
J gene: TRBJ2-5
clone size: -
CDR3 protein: CASSVRAGGETQYF
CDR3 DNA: TGTGCCAGCAGCGTACGGGCCGGGGGCGAGACCCAGTACTTC

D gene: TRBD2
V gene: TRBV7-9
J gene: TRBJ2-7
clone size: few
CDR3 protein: CASSLPPASGRVEQYF
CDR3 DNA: TGTGCCAGCAGCCTACCCCCAGCTAGCGGGAGAGTCGAGCAGTACTTC

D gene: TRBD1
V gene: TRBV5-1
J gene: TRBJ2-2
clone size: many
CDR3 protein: CASSTGDTGELFF
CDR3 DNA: TGCGCCAGCAGTACAGGGGACACCGGGGAGCTGTTTTTT

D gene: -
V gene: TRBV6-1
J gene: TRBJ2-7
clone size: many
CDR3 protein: CASSLLRSGDEQYF
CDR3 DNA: TGTGCCAGCTCCCTGTTAAGGAGCGGCGACGAGCAGTACTTC

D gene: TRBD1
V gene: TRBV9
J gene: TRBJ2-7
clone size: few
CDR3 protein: CASSSGQGTGEQYF
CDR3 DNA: TGTGCCAGCAGCTCGGGACAGGGGACGGGGGAGCAGTACTTC

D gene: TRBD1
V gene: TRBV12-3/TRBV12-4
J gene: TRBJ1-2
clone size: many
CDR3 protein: CASSLDRGKSGYTF
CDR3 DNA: TGTGCCAGCAGTCTGGACAGGGGAAAATCGGGCTACACCTTC

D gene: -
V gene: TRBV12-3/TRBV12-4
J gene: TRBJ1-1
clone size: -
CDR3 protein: CASSLWRTLMNTEAFF
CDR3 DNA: TGTGCCAGCAGTTTGTGGAGAACCCTTATGAACACTGAAGCTTTCTTT

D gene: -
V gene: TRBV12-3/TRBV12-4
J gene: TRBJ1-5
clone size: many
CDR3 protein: CASSFTEGNQPQHF
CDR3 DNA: TGTGCCAGCAGTTTTACCGAGGGCAATCAGCCCCAGCATTTT

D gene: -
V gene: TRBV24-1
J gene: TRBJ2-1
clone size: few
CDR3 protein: CATSDSGQIYNEQFF
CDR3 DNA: TGTGCCACCAGTGATTCCGGACAGATATACAATGAGCAGTTCTTC

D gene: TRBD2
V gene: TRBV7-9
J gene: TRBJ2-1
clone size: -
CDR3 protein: CASSSTGTSGRDQFF
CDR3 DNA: TGTGCCAGCAGCTCCACCGGGACTAGCGGGAGGGACCAGTTCTTC

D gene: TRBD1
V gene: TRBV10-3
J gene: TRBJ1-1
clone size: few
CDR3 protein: CAITGTGIGTEAFF
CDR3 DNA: TGTGCCATCACCGGGACAGGGATTGGCACTGAAGCTTTCTTT

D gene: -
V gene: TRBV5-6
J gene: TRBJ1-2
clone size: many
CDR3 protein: CASSSKLTGSQWGYTF
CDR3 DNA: TGTGCCAGCAGCTCGAAATTGACAGGAAGCCAATGGGGCTACACCTTC

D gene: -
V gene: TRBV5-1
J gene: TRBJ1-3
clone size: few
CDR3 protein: CASSRGRSDGNTIYF
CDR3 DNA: TGCGCCAGCAGCCGAGGCAGGTCCGACGGAAACACCATATATTTT

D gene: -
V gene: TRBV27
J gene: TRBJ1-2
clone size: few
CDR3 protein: CASSYSGAGGYTF
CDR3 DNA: TGTGCCAGCAGTTATTCGGGGGCTGGCGGCTACACCTTC

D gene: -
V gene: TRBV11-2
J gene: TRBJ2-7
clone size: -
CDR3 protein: CASSHGLVYEQYF
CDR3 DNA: TGTGCCAGCAGCCACGGACTTGTATACGAGCAGTACTTC

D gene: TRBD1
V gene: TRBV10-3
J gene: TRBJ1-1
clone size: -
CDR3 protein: CAISEAEGAGYTEAFF
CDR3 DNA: TGTGCCATCAGTGAGGCGGAGGGGGCGGGATACACTGAAGCTTTCTTT

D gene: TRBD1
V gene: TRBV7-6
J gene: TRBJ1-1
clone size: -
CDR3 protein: CASSARDREAFF
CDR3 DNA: TGTGCCAGCAGCGCGCGGGACAGGGAAGCTTTCTTT

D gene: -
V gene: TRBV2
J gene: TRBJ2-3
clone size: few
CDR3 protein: CASSVSPSRDTQYF
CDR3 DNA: TGTGCCAGCAGTGTAAGTCCTAGCAGAGATACGCAGTATTTT

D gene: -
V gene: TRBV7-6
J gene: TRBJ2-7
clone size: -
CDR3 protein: CASSPGQAFTEQYF
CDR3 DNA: TGTGCCAGCAGCCCGGGACAAGCCTTTACCGAGCAGTACTTC

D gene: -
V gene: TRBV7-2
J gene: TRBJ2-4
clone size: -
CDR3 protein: CASTLPDRAIQYF
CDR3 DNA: TGTGCCAGCACCCTACCGGACAGAGCTATTCAGTACTTC

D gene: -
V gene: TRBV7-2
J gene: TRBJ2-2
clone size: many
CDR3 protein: CASSLGTSPGELFF
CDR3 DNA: TGTGCCAGCAGCTTAGGGACCTCCCCCGGGGAGCTGTTTTTT

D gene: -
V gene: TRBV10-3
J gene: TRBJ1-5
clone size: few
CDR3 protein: CAISEGLNQPQHF
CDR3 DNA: TGTGCCATCAGTGAGGGGTTAAATCAGCCCCAGCATTTT

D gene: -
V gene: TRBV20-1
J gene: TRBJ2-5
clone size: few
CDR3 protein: CSARVRETQYF
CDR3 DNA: TGCAGTGCTAGGGTCCGGGAGACCCAGTACTTC

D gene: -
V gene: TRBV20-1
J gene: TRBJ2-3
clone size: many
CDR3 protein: CSARYISTDTQYF
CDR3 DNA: TGCAGTGCTAGATACATTAGCACAGATACGCAGTATTTT

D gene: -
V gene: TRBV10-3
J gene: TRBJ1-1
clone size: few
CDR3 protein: CAISPQLDYTEAFF
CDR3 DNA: TGTGCCATCAGTCCACAGTTGGATTACACTGAAGCTTTCTTT

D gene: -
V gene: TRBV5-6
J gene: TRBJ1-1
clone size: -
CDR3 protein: CASSLPGVPEAFF
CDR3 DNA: TGTGCCAGCAGCTTGCCAGGGGTCCCTGAAGCTTTCTTT

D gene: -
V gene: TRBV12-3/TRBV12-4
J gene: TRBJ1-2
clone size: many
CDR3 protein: CASSQTESNYGYTF
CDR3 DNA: TGTGCCAGCAGTCAGACAGAGTCTAACTATGGCTACACCTTC

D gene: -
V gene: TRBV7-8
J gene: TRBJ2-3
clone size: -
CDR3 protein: CASRPLDTQYF
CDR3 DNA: TGTGCCAGCAGGCCCCTGGATACGCAGTATTTT

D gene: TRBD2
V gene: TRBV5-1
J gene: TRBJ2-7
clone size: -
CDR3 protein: CASRPGTTYEQYF
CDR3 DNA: TGCGCCAGCAGACCTGGGACTACCTACGAGCAGTACTTC

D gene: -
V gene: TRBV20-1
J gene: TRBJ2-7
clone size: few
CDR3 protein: CSATGTTPYEQYF
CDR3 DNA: TGCAGTGCTACCGGGACAACTCCTTACGAGCAGTACTTC

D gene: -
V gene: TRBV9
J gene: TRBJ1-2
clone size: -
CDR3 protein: CASSATGRYGYTF
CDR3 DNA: TGTGCCAGCAGCGCCACAGGGCGCTATGGCTACACCTTC

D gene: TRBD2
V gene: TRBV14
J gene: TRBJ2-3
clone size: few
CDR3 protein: CASSFGTSGVDTQYF
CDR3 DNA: TGTGCCAGCAGCTTTGGGACTAGCGGGGTAGATACGCAGTATTTT

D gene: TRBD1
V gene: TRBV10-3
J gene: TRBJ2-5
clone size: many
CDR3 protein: CAISDYDRGLETQYF
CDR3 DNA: TGTGCCATCAGTGACTACGACAGGGGGCTGGAGACCCAGTACTTC

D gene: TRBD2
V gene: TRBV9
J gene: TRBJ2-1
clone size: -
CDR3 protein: CASSVSTSGRANEQFF
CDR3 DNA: TGTGCCAGCAGCGTCTCGACTAGCGGGAGGGCCAATGAGCAGTTCTTC

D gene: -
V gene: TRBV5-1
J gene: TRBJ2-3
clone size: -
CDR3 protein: CASSLAQNTDTQYF
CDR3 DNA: TGCGCCAGCAGCTTGGCCCAAAACACAGATACGCAGTATTTT

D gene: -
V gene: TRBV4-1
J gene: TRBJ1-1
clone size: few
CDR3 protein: CASSQERQLEAFF
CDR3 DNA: TGCGCCAGCAGCCAGGAGAGACAGCTTGAAGCTTTCTTT

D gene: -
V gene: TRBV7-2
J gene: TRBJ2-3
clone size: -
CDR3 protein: CASSSGPPDTQYF
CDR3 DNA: TGTGCCAGCAGCTCGGGGCCGCCGGATACGCAGTATTTT

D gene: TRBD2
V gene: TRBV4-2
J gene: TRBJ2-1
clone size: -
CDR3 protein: CASSRHSGGGYNEQFF
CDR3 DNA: TGTGCCAGCAGCCGCCATAGCGGGGGGGGCTACAATGAGCAGTTCTTC

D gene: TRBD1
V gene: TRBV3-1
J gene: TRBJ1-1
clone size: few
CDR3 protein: CASSPIQGPGNTEAFF
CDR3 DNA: TGTGCCAGCAGCCCTATACAGGGGCCGGGGAACACTGAAGCTTTCTTT

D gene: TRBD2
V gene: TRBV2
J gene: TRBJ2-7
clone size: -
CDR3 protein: CASKLAGDEQYF
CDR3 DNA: TGTGCCAGCAAACTAGCGGGAGACGAGCAGTACTTC

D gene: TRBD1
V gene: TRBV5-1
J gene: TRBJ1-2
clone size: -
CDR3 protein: CASSPGTGESNYGYTF
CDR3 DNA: TGCGCCAGCAGCCCCGGGACAGGGGAGTCCAACTATGGCTACACCTTC

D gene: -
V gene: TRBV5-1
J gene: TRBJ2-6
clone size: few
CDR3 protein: CASSLGFGDPGANVLTF
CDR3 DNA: TGCGCCAGCAGCTTGGGATTTGGGGACCCTGGGGCCAACGTCCTGACTTTC

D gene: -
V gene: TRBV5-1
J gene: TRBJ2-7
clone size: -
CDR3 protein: CASSPDPSEQYF
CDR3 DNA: TGCGCCAGCAGCCCGGACCCTTCGGAGCAGTACTTC

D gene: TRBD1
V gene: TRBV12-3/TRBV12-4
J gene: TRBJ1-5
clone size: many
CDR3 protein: CASSLDRGRQPQHF
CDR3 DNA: TGTGCCAGCAGTTTAGACAGGGGGCGTCAGCCCCAGCATTTT

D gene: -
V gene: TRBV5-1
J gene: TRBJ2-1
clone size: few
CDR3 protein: CASFPTPGAGNEQFF
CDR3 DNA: TGCGCCAGCTTTCCCACCCCGGGGGCAGGCAATGAGCAGTTCTTC

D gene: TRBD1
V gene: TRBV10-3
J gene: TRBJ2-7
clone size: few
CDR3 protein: CAISEKGTGLDEEQYF
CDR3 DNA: TGTGCCATCAGCGAAAAAGGGACAGGGCTAGACGAGGAGCAGTACTTC

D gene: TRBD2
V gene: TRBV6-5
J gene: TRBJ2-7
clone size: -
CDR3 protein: CASSYPSGGHYEQYF
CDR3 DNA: TGTGCCAGCAGTTACCCTAGCGGGGGACACTACGAGCAGTACTTC

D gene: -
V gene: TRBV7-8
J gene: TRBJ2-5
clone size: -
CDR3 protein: CASRPTNQETQYF
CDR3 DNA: TGTGCCAGCAGGCCGACTAATCAAGAGACCCAGTACTTC

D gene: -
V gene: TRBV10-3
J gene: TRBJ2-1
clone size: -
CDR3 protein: CAISPTSAPAYNEQFF
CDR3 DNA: TGTGCCATCAGTCCCACCTCAGCCCCCGCCTACAATGAGCAGTTCTTC